Following are 28 T cell receptor beta chains from one sample sequenced in a study of T cells in women clearing cervical HPV infection. The table came from immunoSEQ multiplex PCR; TCRdb's copy has only in-frame clones and leaves some out. This repertoire comprises 20,000 to 30,000 clones; its ten largest clones make up about 5.7%. What was sequenced was blood buffy coat. Every receptor here comes from a woman between 18 and 70 years old with a cervical HPV16 infection that either progressed to CIN3+ or cleared (not recorded which).

On this clone itself: The read ends 3 residues before the CDR3 terminus; that terminus is restored from the germline J gene. This sequence joins TRBV7-2 and TRBJ1-5; D gene uncertain. Germline-derived CDR1 and CDR2 are SGHTA and FQGNSA. The V end lost 5 bases, the J end lost 6 bases, and 11 bases lay between the germline ends. The CDR3 covers 13 residues. Incomplete CDR3 DNA: TGTGCCAGCAGCCCCGCGGGCAGTCAGCCC. It codes for CASSPAGSQP. The entire CDR3 protein reads CASSPAGSQPQHF. Full variable domain (rest looked up from reference TRBV7-2 and TRBJ1-5): GAGVSQSPSNKVTEKGKDVELRCDPISGHTALYWYRQSLGQGLEFLIYFQGNSAPDKSGLPSDRFSAERTGGSVSTLTIQRTQQEDSAVYLCASSPAGSQPQHFGDGTRLSIL.

As concerns this clone: Read sequence stops 3 residues before the CDR3 end, and the germline J gene provides the missing end. This rearrangement joins TRBV19 to TRBJ1-2; the match to TRBD1 covers 7 bases. CDR1 and CDR2 (germline): LNHDA, SQIVND (reference sequence). The CDR3 loop spans 13 amino acids. The CDR3 is CATDRDGTDTYTF. The CDR3 DNA, read in part, is TGTGCCACCGACAGGGATGGGACAGATACC.

As for this clone: The read ends 3 residues early relative to the CDR3; the germline J gene fills the gap. The J gene is TRBJ2-3, the V gene TRBV2; 7 nucleotides match TRBD2. Germline V gene sequence: CDR1 SNHLY, CDR2 FYNNEI. The CDR3 is 15 residues long. V lost 2 bases to trimming and J lost 0 bases; unmatched junction nucleotides: 2. Incomplete CDR3 DNA: TGTGCCAGCAGTGAACGGCGGGGGAGCACAGATACG. It codes for CASSERRGSTDT. The CDR3, in full, reads CASSERRGSTDTQYF.

Regarding this clone: The read ends 3 residues early relative to the CDR3; the germline J gene fills the gap. This same CDR3 is encoded by further DNA sequences in the sample. The V call is TRBV7-9, the J call TRBJ1-2; D unresolved. Germline lookup yields CDR1 SEHNR and CDR2 FQNEAQ (reference sequence). There are 15 residues in the CDR3. CDR3 region: CASSLAGASTDTYTF. The part of the CDR3 DNA that was read is TGTGCCAGCAGCTTAGCGGGAGCTAGCACAGATACC.

About this clone: The sequence runs out 3 residues before the end of the CDR3; the remainder is reconstructed from the germline J gene. The chain employs TRBV7-9 and TRBJ2-5; no firm D call. This CDR3 has 15 amino acids. Germline CDR1 SEHNR, CDR2 FQNEAQ (reference sequence). The germline V and J ends were trimmed by 5 bases and 5 bases, with 18 bases remaining between them. Incomplete CDR3 DNA: TGTGCCAGCAGCCCCCCGGCGGCCGGAATGGAGACC. Translation: CASSPPAAGMET. The entire CDR3 reads CASSPPAAGMETQYF.

As for this clone: The read gets to within 3 residues of the CDR3 end, and the germline J gene fills in the rest. The gene calls are TRBV23-1 and TRBJ1-2; no firm D call. TRBV23-1 carries the ORF label, with uncertain function. This CDR3 has 18 amino acids. V lost 6 bases, J lost 5 bases, and 28 bases lay in between. The DNA read from the CDR3 is TGCGCCAGCAGCCGCCCTTTGCCACTCGCATACGGGTGGTATGGC. It yields the protein CASSRPLPLAYGWYG. The whole CDR3 is CASSRPLPLAYGWYGYTF.

As regards this clone: The CDR3 extends 3 residues past the end of the read, so its final part is completed from the germline J gene. The rearrangement uses TRBV10-3 and TRBJ1-2; D may be TRBD1 (6 bases). In germline, CDR1 is ENHRY, CDR2 SYGVKD. This CDR3 has 16 residues. The CDR3 loop reads CAISEANRDQIWGYTF. The sequenced CDR3 bases are TGTGCCATCAGTGAGGCGAACAGGGACCAGATTTGGGGC.

This clone is classed as medium-sized by frequency. The CDR3 end falls 3 residues outside the read, so it is completed with the germline J gene. The rearrangement uses TRBV7-3 and TRBJ2-3; 7 positions agree with TRBD2. This CDR3 region has 15 residues. Germline lookup yields CDR1 SGHTA and CDR2 FQGTGA. V lost 4 bases and J lost 0; bases outside the gene matches: 4. CDR3 protein: CASSSSGTSTDTQYF. CDR3 bases read: TGTGCCAGCAGCTCTAGCGGAACTAGCACAGATACG.

Points on this clone: Read sequence stops 3 residues before the CDR3 end, and the germline J gene provides the missing end. The chain employs TRBV10-1 and TRBJ2-3, with TRBD2 matching 7 bases. CDR1 is WNHNN, CDR2 SYGVQD, per germline (reference sequence). The CDR3 has 15 residues. The V segment lost 4 bases and the J segment 4 bases; nucleotides outside the gene matches: 8. The CDR3 protein is CASSVSSGRADTQYF. The CDR3 DNA, read in part, is TGCGCCAGCAGTGTATCTAGCGGCAGGGCAGATACG.

In the case of this clone: Read sequence stops 3 residues before the CDR3 end, and the germline J gene provides the missing end. This chain connects TRBV2 to TRBJ2-7; 8 nucleotides agree with TRBD2. From germline, CDR1 is SNHLY and CDR2 FYNNEI. The CDR3 is 13 amino acids. V lost 7 bases, J lost 1 base, and 3 bases stayed unmatched. The part of the CDR3 DNA that was read is TGTGCCAGCACCGGACTAGCTTCCTACGAG. Protein: CASTGLASYE. The whole CDR3 reads CASTGLASYEQYF.

Of note for this clone: The sequenced fragment ends 3 residues before the CDR3 boundary, so the rest is inferred from the germline J gene. The rearrangement links TRBV29-1 to TRBJ1-2; possibly TRBD1 for D (5 bases). V shed 5 bases and J shed 5 bases, with 12 bases lying between them. Germline CDR1 SQVTM, CDR2 ANQGSEA. This CDR3 is built from 12 residues. This chain's CDR3 is CSVQVRGYGYTF. Incomplete CDR3 DNA: TGCAGCGTTCAAGTGAGGGGATATGGC.

As regards this clone: The CDR3 goes on 3 residues after the read ends, and that part is filled in from the germline J gene. V usage is TRBV19 and J usage is TRBJ1-2; D is unresolved. Trimming shortened V by 4 bases and J by 1 base, and 22 bases separated the two germline ends. The CDR3 is made up of 18 amino acids. Germline CDR1 reads LNHDA; CDR2 reads SQIVND (reference sequence). The CDR3 bases that were read are TGTGCCAGTAGTACAACGACCAAGAACAGCTTTATTAACTATGGC. Amino acid sequence: CASSTTTKNSFINYG. The CDR3 in its entirety is CASSTTTKNSFINYGYTF.

Remarks on this clone: The read ends 3 residues shy of where the CDR3 ends; the end is completed using the germline J gene. The chain joins TRBV7-3 to TRBJ2-2, with D possibly TRBD1 on 6 matching bases. CDR3 length equals 18 residues. Germline V gene sequence: CDR1 SGHTA, CDR2 FQGTGA. The sequenced CDR3 bases are TGTGCCAGCAGCTTAACGTCACAGGGAGACTCCTATAATTCACCG. This sequence encodes CASSLTSQGDSYNSP. The full-length CDR3 reads as CASSLTSQGDSYNSPLFF. Drawing the rest from reference TRBV7-3 and TRBJ2-2, the complete variable domain is GAGVSQTPSNKVTEKGKYVELRCDPISGHTALYWYRQSLGQGPEFLIYFQGTGAADDSGLPNDRFFAVRPEGSVSTLKIQRTERGDSAVYLCASSLTSQGDSYNSPLFFGEGSRLTVL.

Comment on this clone: Read sequence stops 3 residues before the CDR3 end, and the germline J gene provides the missing end. The V call is TRBV19, the J call TRBJ1-1; 7 nucleotides agree with TRBD1. CDR1 is LNHDA and CDR2 is SQIVND in the germline V gene (reference sequence). J gave up 5 bases and V 3 bases, and 9 bases lay outside the gene matches. This CDR3 region has 15 residues. The CDR3 protein is CASSIVGGESTEAFF. The covered CDR3 bases are TGTGCCAGTAGTATTGTAGGGGGCGAAAGTACTGAA.

Note on this clone: Read sequence stops 3 residues before the CDR3 end, and the germline J gene provides the missing end. This chain joins TRBV30 and TRBJ2-7, with D possibly TRBD2 on 6 matching bases. Germline lookup yields CDR1 GTSNPN and CDR2 SVGIG (reference sequence). Trimming cost V 2 bases and J 0 bases, with 14 bases left between them. The CDR3 is 15 amino acids. The CDR3 DNA, read in part, is TGTGCCTGGAGTCGCCCGGGACTCTCCTCCTACGAG. Translation: CAWSRPGLSSYE. The entire CDR3 reads CAWSRPGLSSYEQYF.

Notes on this clone: The read halts 3 residues ahead of the CDR3 end, with the missing end drawn from the germline J gene. This rearrangement joins TRBV2 to TRBJ2-2; a weak D match, TRBD2 (6 bases). This CDR3 spans 11 amino acids. Looked up from germline, CDR1 is SNHLY and CDR2 is FYNNEI. CDR3: CASSRTTTLFF. CDR3 bases read: TGTGCCAGCAGTAGGACTACTACG. Combining the CDR3 with reference TRBV2 and TRBJ2-2 gives the whole variable domain EPEVTQTPSHQVTQMGQEVILRCVPISNHLYFYWYRQILGQKVEFLVSFYNNEISEKSEIFDDQFSVERPDGSNFTLKIRSTKLEDSAMYFCASSRTTTLFFGEGSRLTVL.

About this clone itself: The missing CDR3 end, 3 residues past where the read stops, is filled in from the germline J gene. This sequence joins TRBV7-2 and TRBJ2-3, with 14 bases matching TRBD2. The CDR3 has 15 amino acids. V shed 3 bases and J 8 bases; nucleotides not matched to a gene: 4. Germline V gives CDR1 SGHTA, CDR2 FQGNSA. CDR3 bases read: TGTGCCAGCAGCTTTGAGGGACTAGCGGGAGTTACG. Protein product: CASSFEGLAGVT. The entire CDR3 is CASSFEGLAGVTQYF.

A remark on this clone: Read data end 3 residues before the CDR3 end; the end is taken from the germline J gene. This chain links TRBV15 with TRBJ1-3; D remains ambiguous. V was clipped by 7 bases and J by 4 bases, with 8 bases between them. Germline CDR1 LNHNV, CDR2 YYDKDF (reference sequence). This CDR3 is 12 amino acids long. The CDR3 here is CATTTFGNTIYF. Partial CDR3 DNA: TGTGCCACCACAACTTTCGGAAACACC. Based on the CDR3 plus reference TRBV15 and TRBJ1-3, the full variable domain is DAMVIQNPRYQVTQFGKPVTLSCSQTLNHNVMYWYQQKSSQAPKLLFHYYDKDFNNEADTPDNFQSRRPNTSFCFLDIRSPGLGDTAMYLCATTTFGNTIYFGEGSWLTVV.

CDR3 bases read: TGCGCCAGCAGCTTGGTTGGCGGGAGCATGACAGATACG. It codes for CASSLVGGSMTDT. The full CDR3 protein reads CASSLVGGSMTDTQYF. This chain links TRBV5-1 with TRBJ2-3; the match to TRBD2 covers 7 bases. The read ends 3 residues before the CDR3 terminus; that terminus is restored from the germline J gene. V trimming: 0 bases; J trimming: 3 bases; junction bases outside the gene matches: 7. This CDR3 has 16 amino acids. The germline V gene has CDR1 SGHRS and CDR2 YFSETQ.

The CDR3 spells CASSHNTGSGTEAFF. CDR3 DNA, as far as it was read: TGCGCCAGCAGCCATAACACGGGGAGCGGCACTGAA. This chain connects TRBV4-1 to TRBJ1-1; D unresolved. The read gets to within 3 residues of the CDR3 end, and the germline J gene fills in the rest. The CDR3 covers 15 residues. V was clipped by 3 bases and J by 4 bases, with 15 bases between them. Germline V gene sequence: CDR1 MGHRA, CDR2 YSYEKL.

To note about this clone: With the read ending 3 residues before the CDR3 end, the germline J gene is used to fill in that end. The V call is TRBV7-9, the J call TRBJ2-3, with TRBD1 as a possible D gene (7 bases). Germline CDR1 is SEHNR and CDR2 is FQNEAQ (reference sequence). This CDR3 spans 14 amino acids. The sequenced part of the CDR3 DNA is TGTGCCAGCAGCCCTAGGGGGGACAGCTTGACG. Protein product: CASSPRGDSLT. The whole CDR3 sequence reads CASSPRGDSLTQYF.

Points on this clone: The read terminates 3 residues before the CDR3 end, so the remaining end is supplied by the germline J gene. The rearrangement links TRBV7-9 to TRBJ2-1; TRBD1 matches 8 bases. From germline, CDR1 is SEHNR and CDR2 FQNEAQ (reference sequence). Trimming cost V 5 bases and J 9 bases; bases outside gene matches: 12. The CDR3 consists of 15 residues. Incomplete CDR3 DNA: TGTGCCAGCAGCCAGAGCGGTTTCACAGGGGGTGAG. This codes for CASSQSGFTGGE. The entire CDR3 is CASSQSGFTGGEQFF.

As to this clone: The CDR3 extends 3 residues past the end of the read, so its final part is completed from the germline J gene. The chain combines TRBV29-1 with TRBJ2-1, with 7 bases that match TRBD1. The V gene's germline CDR1 is SQVTM and CDR2 ANQGSEA. With V trimmed by 6 bases and J by 1 base, 6 bases remained unmatched. The CDR3 has 14 residues. CDR3 DNA, as far as it was read: TGCAGCGTGGGACAGACAGTGTCCTACAATGAG. This translates into CSVGQTVSYNE. The entire CDR3 protein reads CSVGQTVSYNEQFF.

Notes on this clone: The CDR3 end is not reached by the read, which stops 3 residues before it; the germline J gene fills it in. The chain combines TRBV7-2 with TRBJ2-3; possibly TRBD2 for D (6 bases). This CDR3 has 15 residues. Germline V lookup: CDR1 SGHTA, CDR2 FQGNSA. CDR3 sequence: CASSLVSGLGETQYF. CDR3 DNA (partial): TGTGCCAGCAGCTTAGTTAGCGGCCTTGGGGAGACG.

For this clone: Read data end 3 residues before the CDR3 end; the end is taken from the germline J gene. The gene calls are TRBV7-8 and TRBJ2-6, with D perhaps matching TRBD1 (6 bases). With 0 bases removed from V and 0 bases from J, the gap between germline ends came to 9 bases. Germline lookup yields CDR1 SGHVS and CDR2 FQNEAQ. This CDR3 spans 17 amino acids. The covered CDR3 bases are TGTGCCAGCAGCTTAGCGGGGGCCTTCTCTGGGGCCAACGTC. Amino acids: CASSLAGAFSGANV. The complete CDR3 sequence is CASSLAGAFSGANVLTF.

As regards this clone: The read ends 3 residues early relative to the CDR3; the germline J gene fills the gap. V and J are TRBV5-3 and TRBJ2-3, with TRBD2 matching over 8 bases. TRBV5-3 is an ORF, with its function uncertain. This CDR3 is built from 12 residues. Losses at the gene ends were 1 base for V and 8 bases for J; bases not matched to a gene: 0. The CDR3 region is CARSLRGGTQYF. The CDR3 DNA, read in part, is TGTGCCAGAAGCTTGCGGGGGGGTACG.

As concerns this clone: Coverage ceases 3 residues before the CDR3 finishes, and the germline J gene fills in the end. The chain uses TRBV5-1 and TRBJ2-2; 9 nucleotides align to TRBD2. After removal of 4 bases from V and 7 bases from J, the junction contained 14 bases not matched to a gene. Germline CDR1 SGHRS, CDR2 YFSETQ. The CDR3 spans 17 residues. The CDR3 spells CASSPLLAGGPGGELFF. The part of the CDR3 DNA that was read is TGCGCCAGCAGCCCCTTATTGGCGGGAGGGCCTGGCGGGGAG.

Regarding this clone: Read data end 3 residues before the CDR3 end; the end is taken from the germline J gene. The V and J genes are TRBV19 and TRBJ1-5; 10 bases line up with TRBD1. CDR3 size: 15 residues. V shed 4 bases and J 7 bases; nucleotides not matched to a gene: 7. Germline V gene sequence: CDR1 LNHDA, CDR2 SQIVND (reference sequence). The sequenced part of the CDR3 DNA is TGTGCCAGTAGTACCGGGACAGGGGTTTCGCAGCCC. Translated: CASSTGTGVSQP. The whole CDR3 sequence reads CASSTGTGVSQPQHF. The full variable domain, its missing parts supplied by reference TRBV19 and TRBJ1-5, is DGGITQSPKYLFRKEGQNVTLSCEQNLNHDAMYWYRQDPGQGLRLIYYSQIVNDFQKGDIAEGYSVSREKKESFPLTVTSAQKNPTAFYLCASSTGTGVSQPQHFGDGTRLSIL.